Here is one TCR beta chain with its context. This record belongs to a study of T cell changes during pregnancy in multiple sclerosis. Measured with immunoSEQ multiplex PCR; TCRdb has only the in-frame clones, and not every one. The sample has around 42,000 clones; about 90% are singletons. V was trimmed by 3 bases and J by 9 bases, leaving 13 bases between them. The CDR3 length is 14 residues. Germline loops: CDR1 SGHRS, CDR2 YFSETQ. The receptor's source is a female donor in good health, enrolled as a control in a pregnancy study. The V gene is TRBV5-1, the J gene TRBJ1-6; D may be TRBD1 (6 bases). The input for sequencing was peripheral blood, taken in the first trimester of pregnancy. The CDR3 nucleotides read TGCGCCAGCAGCTCCGGGACAACGGGTTCACCCCTCCACTTT. Its protein is CASSSGTTGSPLHF.